This T cell receptor (beta chain) was captured in a study of T cell responses to AZD1222 COVID-19 vaccine. Study context: Second-dose schedules of about 4 or about 12 weeks were combined.

V gave up 6 bases and J gave up 1 base, with 13 bases separating them. This CDR3 contains 16 residues. Germline V gene lookup returns CDR1 MNHEY and CDR2 SVGEGT. TCRdb keeps only in-frame clones here, not all; method: immunoSEQ multiplex PCR. The sample holds about 100,000 clones, around 83% seen once. In its sample, this clone was seen once. Its antigen remains unidentified. Study findings and constraints: Close to half of spike-specific TCRs reportedly recognize unmutated variant regions.

This rearrangement joins TRBV6-2 or TRBV6-3 to TRBJ2-6, with a weak D call TRBD1 (5 bases). Sequencing was performed on peripheral blood, taken on day 0 of AZD1222 vaccination. The origin of this receptor is an adult in good health. The CDR3 DNA reads as TGTGCCAGCAGCCAGGGAATTTGGTCTGGGGCCAACGTCCTGACTTTC. This translates into CASSQGIWSGANVLTF.